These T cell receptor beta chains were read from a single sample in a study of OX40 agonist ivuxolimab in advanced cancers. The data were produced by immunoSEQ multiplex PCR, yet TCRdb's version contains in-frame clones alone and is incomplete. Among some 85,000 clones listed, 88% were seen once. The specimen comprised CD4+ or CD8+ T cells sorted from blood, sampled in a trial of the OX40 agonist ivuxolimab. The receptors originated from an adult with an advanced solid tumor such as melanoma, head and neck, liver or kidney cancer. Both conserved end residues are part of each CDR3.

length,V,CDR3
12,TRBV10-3,CAISEGTDTQYF
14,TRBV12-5,CASGLLGQGVEQYF
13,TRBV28,CASSLPRAETQYF
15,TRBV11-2,CASSLGTSGTAKKSF
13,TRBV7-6,CASSPATNEKLFF
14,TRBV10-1,CASSPRGIGHEQYF
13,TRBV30,CAWRGTGNGPQHF
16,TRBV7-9,CASSTWDSRKNTEAFF
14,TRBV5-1,CASRIAGGEETQYF
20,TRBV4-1,CASSQEPPSGGPTSTDTQYF
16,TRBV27,CASSLFPASGTDTQYF
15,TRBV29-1,CSVGFGGVSSYEQYF
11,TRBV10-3,CAAGGGTEAFF
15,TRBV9,CASSATGVVGSPLHF
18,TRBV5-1,CASSSPPAADRGLHGYTF
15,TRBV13,CASSGRTDSSYEQYF
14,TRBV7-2,CASSLRGGLNEQYF
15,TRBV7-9,CASSRGQGNTGELFF
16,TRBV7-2,CASSLVRGPLMETQYF
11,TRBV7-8,CASSQVLEQYF
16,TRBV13,CASSLRTSGGVGAQYF